A few counts support the clone carrying this TCR beta chain. Its antigen is unknown. Sequencing used immunoSEQ v3. Sequencing used immunoSEQ multiplex PCR; TCRdb keeps in-frame clones, though not all of them. Here the sample spans 57,000 or so clones, around 87% being singletons. V gave up 3 bases and J gave up 2 bases, with 3 bases separating them. This CDR3 spans 11 amino acids. CDR1 and CDR2 from the germline V gene are DFQATT and SNEGSKA (reference sequence). This entry is derived from a study of TIL therapy for anti-PD-1-resistant metastatic lung cancer. Findings and caveats of the study: Patients were highly selected, enriched for treatment-naive, never-smoker and oncogene-addicted cases.

The time point is: pre-treatment sample, taken before nivolumab and TIL therapy. This specimen consisted of blood, obtained at baseline. This sequence was found in a person aged 25 to 85 with non-small cell lung cancer. The V call is TRBV20-1, the J call TRBJ2-3; no firm D call. The CDR3 region has the DNA TGCAGTGCTAGCCCCACAGATACGCAGTATTTT. Translated, it gives CSASPTDTQYF.